This T cell receptor (beta chain) was observed in a study of T-cell reconstitution after alpha-beta-depleted transplantation in children. The ends were cut back, 3 bases at V and 2 bases at J, with 9 bases in the middle. The CDR3 is made up of 14 amino acids. There are a few counts of this clonotype. Unique molecular identifiers were incorporated during preparation of the TCRbeta library. In TCRdb, the PCR reads were re-called with MiXCR into one record per CDR3 protein. The sample has about 540,000 distinct CDR3 sequences; about a sixth are singletons. The J gene is TRBJ2-3, the V gene TRBV12-3 or TRBV12-4; a possible D gene is TRBD1 (5 bases). Source: PBMCs from the stem cell graft donor, taken from the stem cell graft. The clonotype originates from a human donor who donated a stem cell graft to a child with acute lymphoblastic leukemia. CDR3 residues: CASSFGRATDTQYF. For the CDR3, the DNA is TGTGCCAGCAGTTTTGGCAGGGCCACAGATACGCAGTATTTT.